Described below is a single TCR beta chain sequence and its context. Its antigen is not known. CDR1 and CDR2 from the germline V gene are DFQATT and SNEGSKA (reference sequence). The CDR3 is 14 amino acids. It was genomic DNA that served as the template for profiling TCR beta VDJ and CDR3. Each CDR3 protein gets one entry after TCRdb re-called the reads with MiXCR. The table records approximately 70,000 distinct CDR3 sequences, about 54% of them present only once. These data belong to a study of CD8+CD57+ T cells in acquired aplastic anemia. Study details: Across the sorted CD4+ and CD8+ cells, DNA amounts averaged roughly 3.5 ug. Study findings and constraints: Statistical testing detected no significant gap in CD8+ Simpson's diversity between patients and controls.

This rearrangement joins TRBV20-1 to TRBJ2-7, with D possibly called TRBD1 or TRBD2 (5 bases each). The DNA end is more similar to TRBJ2-1, so the J call may be wrong. This clonotype originated in a human donor in good health, serving as a control. The source material was sorted CD4+, CD8+, or CD8+CD57+ T cells (not recorded which) from PBMCs. The CDR3 loop reads CSALGAVSYNEQFF. CDR3 sequence (DNA): TGCAGTGCTCTCGGGGCTGTCTCCTACAATGAGCAGTTCTTC.